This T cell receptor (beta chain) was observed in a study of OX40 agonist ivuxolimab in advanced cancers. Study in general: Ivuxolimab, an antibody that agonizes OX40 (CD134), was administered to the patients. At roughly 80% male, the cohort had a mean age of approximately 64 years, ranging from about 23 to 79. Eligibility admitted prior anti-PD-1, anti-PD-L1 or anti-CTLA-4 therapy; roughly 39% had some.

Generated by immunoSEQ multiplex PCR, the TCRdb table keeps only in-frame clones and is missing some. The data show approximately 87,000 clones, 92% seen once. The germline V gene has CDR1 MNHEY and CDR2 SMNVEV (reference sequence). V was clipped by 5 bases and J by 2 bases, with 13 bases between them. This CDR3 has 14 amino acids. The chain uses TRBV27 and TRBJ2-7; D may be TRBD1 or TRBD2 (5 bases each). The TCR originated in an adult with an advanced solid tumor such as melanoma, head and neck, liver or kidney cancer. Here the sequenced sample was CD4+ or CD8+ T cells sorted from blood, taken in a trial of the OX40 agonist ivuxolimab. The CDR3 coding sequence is TGTGCCAGCAGTCCGGCAGGGACGGCCTACGAGCAGTACTTC. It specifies CASSPAGTAYEQYF.